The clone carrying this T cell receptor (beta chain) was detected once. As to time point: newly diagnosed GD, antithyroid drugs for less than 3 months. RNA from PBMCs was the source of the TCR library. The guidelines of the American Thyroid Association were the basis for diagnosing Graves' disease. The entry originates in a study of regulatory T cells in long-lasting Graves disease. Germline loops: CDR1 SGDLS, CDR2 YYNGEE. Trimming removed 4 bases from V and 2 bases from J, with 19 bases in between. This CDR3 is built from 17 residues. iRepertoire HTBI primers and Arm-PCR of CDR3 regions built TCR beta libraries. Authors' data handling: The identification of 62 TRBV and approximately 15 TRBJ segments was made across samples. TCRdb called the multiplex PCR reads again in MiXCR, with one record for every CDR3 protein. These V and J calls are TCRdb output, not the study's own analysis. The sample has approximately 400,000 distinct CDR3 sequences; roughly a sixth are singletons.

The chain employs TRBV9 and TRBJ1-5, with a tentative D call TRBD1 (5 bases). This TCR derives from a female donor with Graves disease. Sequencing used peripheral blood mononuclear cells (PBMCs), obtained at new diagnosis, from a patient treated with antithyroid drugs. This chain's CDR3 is CASSPGPAGGGNQPQHF. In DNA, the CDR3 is TGTGCCAGCAGCCCAGGACCGGCCGGGGGTGGCAATCAGCCCCAGCATTTT.